These 9 T cell receptor delta chains came from one sample sequenced in a study of gamma-delta chains in newborns, infants, children (dated by TCRdb to the late 2010s). The instrument was an Illumina MiSeq. With CATT, TCRdb called clones again from the public reads; duplicate DNA rows were later joined. Present in this sample are 5,700 or so delta-chain clones, about 15% of which were seen just once. Clones ranked in the top ten supply less than 30% of the sample. The sample in question was blood, obtained at baseline. The receptors were sampled from a child who was a newborn, infant or young child, either healthy, febrile or measles-vaccinated (not recorded which).

The table lists this clone with a few counts. The chain is built from TRDV2 and TRDJ1, with 7 bases matching TRDD3. V lost 0 bases to trimming and J lost 0 bases; unmatched junction nucleotides: 27. This CDR3 has 23 residues. In germline, CDR1 is GEAIGNYY, CDR2 EKD. This CDR3 reads CACDTVSPKSHPGDKEYTDKLIF. Written as DNA, the CDR3 is TGTGCCTGTGACACCGTTTCCCCAAAATCTCATCCTGGGGATAAGGAGTACACCGATAAACTCATCTTT.

By proportion, this clone is medium-sized (0.01 to 0.1%). V and J are TRDV2 and TRDJ3; D is undetermined. Germline V gives CDR1 GEAIGNYY, CDR2 EKD. V shed 0 bases and J shed 5 bases, with 4 bases lying between them. The CDR3 contains 14 residues. As DNA, the CDR3 is TGTGCCTGTGACACCGTTGGGGACACCCGACAGATGTTTTTC. The encoded protein is CACDTVGDTRQMFF.

With respect to this clone: TCRdb assigns this DNA the protein of a much larger clone, which departs from its translation at residue 12; this likely reflects a read error, and the protein shown comes from translating the DNA. This chain uses TRDV3 with TRDJ1; 7 bases map to TRDD3. This CDR3 is 15 amino acids long. Germline V gene lookup returns CDR1 TVYSNPD and CDR2 GDNSRS (reference sequence). CDR3 sequence (DNA): TGTGCCTTTGAAGGGGGGATTCCTCACACCGATGAACTCATCTTT. Protein product: CAFEGGIPHTDELIF.

This clone was seen at least ten times. V is TRDV1 and J is TRDJ1; maybe TRDD3 (10 bases). Trimming removed 0 bases at V and 0 bases at J, with 35 bases between. The CDR3 sequence is 24 residues long. CDR1 is TSWWSYY and CDR2 is QGS in the germline V gene. The CDR3 region has the DNA TGTGCTCTTGGGGAACTAGTCCCCTTCCTACCCAAACCCTGGGGGATAGGGTACACCGATAAACTCATCTTT. Translated, it gives CALGELVPFLPKPWGIGYTDKLIF.

J is TRDJ1 and V is TRDV1, with 8 bases fitting TRDD3. Germline loops: CDR1 TSWWSYY, CDR2 QGS. The V gene end was trimmed by 5 bases and the J gene end by 1 base; junction bases not matched to a gene: 21. The CDR3 sequence is 20 residues long. CDR3 DNA sequence: TGTGCTCTTGGGTTCTCCCTTAATTATGGACTGGGGGCTTTCACCGATAAACTCATCTTT. It specifies CALGFSLNYGLGAFTDKLIF.

By share of the sample, this clone is medium-sized. The V gene is TRDV1, the J gene TRDJ1; TRDD3 is a possible D gene (5 bases). The CDR3 covers 22 residues. Germline V gene data show CDR1 as TSWWSYY and CDR2 as QGS. Trimming shortened V by 2 bases and J by 4 bases, and 35 bases separated the two germline ends. CDR3 in amino acids: CALGEYSRVFLRVLAPGDKLIF. In DNA form, the CDR3 reads TGTGCTCTTGGGGAATACAGTAGAGTCTTTCTCCGCGTACTGGCTCCAGGCGATAAACTCATCTTT.

In its sample, this clone was seen a few times. This rearrangement joins TRDV1 to TRDJ1; no firm D call. CDR1 is TSWWSYY, CDR2 QGS, per germline. The CDR3 spans 12 residues. With 4 bases removed from V and 10 bases from J, the gap between germline ends came to 13 bases. The CDR3 region is CALGVSPRGLIF. CDR3 bases: TGTGCTCTTGGGGTTAGTCCCCGTGGACTCATCTTT.

Of note for this clone: A read error may explain this, as a much larger clone is one base away. The chain joins TRDV3 to TRDJ1; tentatively, D is TRDD3 (5 bases). The CDR3 runs 12 residues. The germline V gene has CDR1 TVYSNPD and CDR2 GDNSRS (reference sequence). CDR3 sequence (DNA): TGTGCCTTTTCCTGGATAACAGATAAACACATCTTT. The encoded protein is CAFSWITDKHIF.

To note about this clone: A read error is possible here, since a much larger clone lies one base away. V usage is TRAV29/DV5 and J usage is TRDJ2; D tentatively fits TRDD2 or TRDD3 (6 bases each). CDR1 is NSMFDY, CDR2 ISSIKDK, per germline. The length of the CDR3 is 23 residues. The CDR3 here is CAASAFLGIWGSPWGALTAQPFF. The CDR3 region has the DNA TGTGCAGCAAGCGCGTTCCTAGGAATCTGGGGCTCTCCCTGGGGCGCTTTGACAGCACAACCCTTCTTT. The variable domain in full, with the rest retrieved from reference TRAV29/DV5 and TRDJ2, is DQQVKQNSPSLSVQEGRISILNCDYTNSMFDYFLWYKKYPAEGPTFLISISSIKDKNEDGRFTVFLNKSAKHLSLHIVPSQPGDSAVYFCAASAFLGIWGSPWGALTAQPFFGKGTQLIVEP.